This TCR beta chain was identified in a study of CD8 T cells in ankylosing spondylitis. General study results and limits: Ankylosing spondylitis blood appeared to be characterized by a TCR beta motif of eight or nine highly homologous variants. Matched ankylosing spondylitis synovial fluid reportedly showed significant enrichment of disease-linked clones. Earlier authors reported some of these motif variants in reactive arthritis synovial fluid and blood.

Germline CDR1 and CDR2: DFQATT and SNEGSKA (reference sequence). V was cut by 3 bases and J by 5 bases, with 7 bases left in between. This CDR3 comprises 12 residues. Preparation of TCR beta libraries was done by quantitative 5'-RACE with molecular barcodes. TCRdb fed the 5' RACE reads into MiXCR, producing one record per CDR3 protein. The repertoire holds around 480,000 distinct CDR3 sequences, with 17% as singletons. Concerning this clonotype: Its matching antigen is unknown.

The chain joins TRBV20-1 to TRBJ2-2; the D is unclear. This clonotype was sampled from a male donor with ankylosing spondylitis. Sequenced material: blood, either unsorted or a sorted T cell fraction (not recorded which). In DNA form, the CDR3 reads TGCAGTGCTAGGGGATTAACCGGGGAGCTGTTTTTT. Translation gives CSARGLTGELFF.